Described below is a single T cell receptor beta chain sequence and its context. V shed 2 bases and J shed 10 bases, with 12 bases lying between them. The CDR3 consists of 13 residues. Germline V lookup: CDR1 MNHNS, CDR2 SASEGT. This entry comes from a study of blood T cell repertoires in COVID-19. Sequencing was performed with immunoSEQ multiplex PCR; in TCRdb, only in-frame clones are kept and a portion is missing. The sample lists about 100,000 clones, roughly four fifths occurring once. The J gene is TRBJ2-1, the V gene TRBV6-1, with D perhaps TRBD1 (5 bases). The specimen was peripheral blood. The sequence was collected from a man aged 55 to 69 with acute or convalescent COVID-19. CDR3 coding DNA: TGTGCCAGCAGTGAAAAGGCAGGGTTGGAGCAGTTCTTC. This gives the protein CASSEKAGLEQFF.